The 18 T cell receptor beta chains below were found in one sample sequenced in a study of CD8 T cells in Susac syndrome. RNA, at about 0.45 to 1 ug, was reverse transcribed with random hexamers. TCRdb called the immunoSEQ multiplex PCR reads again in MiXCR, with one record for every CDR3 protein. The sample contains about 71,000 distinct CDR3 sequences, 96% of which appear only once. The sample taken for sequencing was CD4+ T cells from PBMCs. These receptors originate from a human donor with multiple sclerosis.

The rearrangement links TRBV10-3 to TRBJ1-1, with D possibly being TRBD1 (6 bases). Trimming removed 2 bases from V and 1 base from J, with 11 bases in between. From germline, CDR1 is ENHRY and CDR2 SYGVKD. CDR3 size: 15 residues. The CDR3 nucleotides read TGTGCCATCAGTGAGCGCAGGGACACGAACACTGAAGCTTTCTTT. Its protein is CAISERRDTNTEAFF.

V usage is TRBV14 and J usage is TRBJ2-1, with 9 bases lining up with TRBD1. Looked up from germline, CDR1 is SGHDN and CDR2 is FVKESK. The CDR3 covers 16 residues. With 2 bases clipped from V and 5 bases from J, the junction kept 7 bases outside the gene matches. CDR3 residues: CASSQSWTGDDNEQFF. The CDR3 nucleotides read TGTGCCAGCAGCCAATCTTGGACAGGGGACGACAATGAGCAGTTCTTC.

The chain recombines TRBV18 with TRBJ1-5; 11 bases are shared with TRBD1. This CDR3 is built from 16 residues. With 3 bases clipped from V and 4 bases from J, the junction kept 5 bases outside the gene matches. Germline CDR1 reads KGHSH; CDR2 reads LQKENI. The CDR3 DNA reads TGTGCCAGCTCACCGGACAGGGGGCGAGGGAATCAGCCCCAGCATTTT. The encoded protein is CASSPDRGRGNQPQHF.

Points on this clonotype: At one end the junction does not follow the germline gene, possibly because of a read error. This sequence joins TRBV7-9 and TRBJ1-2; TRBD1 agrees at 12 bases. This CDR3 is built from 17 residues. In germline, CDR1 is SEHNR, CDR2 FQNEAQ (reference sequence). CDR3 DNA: TGTGCCAGCAGCTCCCTTGGGACAGGGGGCTATAACTTTGGCTACACCTTC. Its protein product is CASSSLGTGGYNFGYTF.

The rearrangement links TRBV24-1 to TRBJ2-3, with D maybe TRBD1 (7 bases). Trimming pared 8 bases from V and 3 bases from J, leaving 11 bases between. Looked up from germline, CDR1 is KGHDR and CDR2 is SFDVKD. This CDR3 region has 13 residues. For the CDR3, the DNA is TGTGCCACCACCCAGGGGGGTACAGATACGCAGTATTTT. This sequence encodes CATTQGGTDTQYF.

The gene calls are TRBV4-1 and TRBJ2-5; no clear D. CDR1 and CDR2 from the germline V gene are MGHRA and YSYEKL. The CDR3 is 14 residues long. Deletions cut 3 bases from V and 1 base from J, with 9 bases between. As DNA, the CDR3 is TGCGCCAGCAGCCATCCCAGCCTCCAAGAGACCCAGTACTTC. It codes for CASSHPSLQETQYF.

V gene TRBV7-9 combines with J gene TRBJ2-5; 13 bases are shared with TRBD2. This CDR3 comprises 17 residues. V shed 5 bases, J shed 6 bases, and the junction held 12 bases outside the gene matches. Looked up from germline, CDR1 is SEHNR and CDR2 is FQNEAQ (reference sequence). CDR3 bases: TGTGCCAGCAGCGACAACCCGGGACTAGCGGGGTTGAAGACCCAGTACTTC. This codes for CASSDNPGLAGLKTQYF.

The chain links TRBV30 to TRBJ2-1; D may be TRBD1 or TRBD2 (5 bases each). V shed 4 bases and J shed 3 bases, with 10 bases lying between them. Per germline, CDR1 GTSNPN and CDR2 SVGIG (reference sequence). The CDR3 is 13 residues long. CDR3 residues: CAWTRDGYNEQFF. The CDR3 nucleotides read TGTGCCTGGACCAGGGACGGCTACAATGAGCAGTTCTTC.

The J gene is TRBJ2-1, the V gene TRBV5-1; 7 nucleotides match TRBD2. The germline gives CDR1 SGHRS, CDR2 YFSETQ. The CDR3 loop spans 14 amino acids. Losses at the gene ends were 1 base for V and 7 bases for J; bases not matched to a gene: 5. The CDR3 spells CASSLPLGGNEQFF. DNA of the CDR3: TGCGCCAGCAGCTTGCCCTTGGGAGGGAATGAGCAGTTCTTC.

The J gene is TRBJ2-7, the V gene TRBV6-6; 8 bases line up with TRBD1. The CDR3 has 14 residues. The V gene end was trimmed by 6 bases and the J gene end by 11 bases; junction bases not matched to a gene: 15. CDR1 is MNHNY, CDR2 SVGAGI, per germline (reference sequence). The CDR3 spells CASRDPGQVTLEYF. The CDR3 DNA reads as TGTGCCAGCAGAGATCCGGGACAGGTGACCCTTGAGTACTTC.

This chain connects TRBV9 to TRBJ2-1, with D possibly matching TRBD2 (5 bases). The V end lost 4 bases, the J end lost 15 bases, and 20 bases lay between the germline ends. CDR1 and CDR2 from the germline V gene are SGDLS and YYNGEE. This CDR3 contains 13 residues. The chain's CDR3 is CASSPDGWVALFF. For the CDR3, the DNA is TGTGCCAGCAGCCCCGACGGGTGGGTAGCGCTGTTCTTC.

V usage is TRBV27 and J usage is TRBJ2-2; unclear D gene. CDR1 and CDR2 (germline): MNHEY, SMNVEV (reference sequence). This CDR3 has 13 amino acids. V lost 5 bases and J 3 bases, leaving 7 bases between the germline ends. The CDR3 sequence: CASSPRYTGELFF. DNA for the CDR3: TGTGCCAGCAGTCCCCGTTACACCGGGGAGCTGTTTTTT.

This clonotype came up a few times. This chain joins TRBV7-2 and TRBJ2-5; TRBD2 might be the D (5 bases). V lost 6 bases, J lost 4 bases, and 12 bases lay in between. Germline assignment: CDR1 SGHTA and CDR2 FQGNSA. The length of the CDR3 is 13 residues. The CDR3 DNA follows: TGTGCCAGCAGACGGGGAAACGGAGAGACCCAGTACTTC. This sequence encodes CASRRGNGETQYF.

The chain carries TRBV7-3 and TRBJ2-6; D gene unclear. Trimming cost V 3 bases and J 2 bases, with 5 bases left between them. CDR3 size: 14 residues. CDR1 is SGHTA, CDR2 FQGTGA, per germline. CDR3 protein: CASSFTAGANVLTF. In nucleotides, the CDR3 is TGTGCCAGCAGCTTCACGGCTGGGGCCAACGTCCTGACTTTC.

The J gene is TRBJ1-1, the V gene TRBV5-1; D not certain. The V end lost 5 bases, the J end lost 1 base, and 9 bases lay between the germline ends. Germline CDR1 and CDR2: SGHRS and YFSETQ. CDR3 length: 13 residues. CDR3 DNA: TGCGCCAGCAGTCCTACAGCGAACACTGAAGCTTTCTTT. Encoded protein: CASSPTANTEAFF.

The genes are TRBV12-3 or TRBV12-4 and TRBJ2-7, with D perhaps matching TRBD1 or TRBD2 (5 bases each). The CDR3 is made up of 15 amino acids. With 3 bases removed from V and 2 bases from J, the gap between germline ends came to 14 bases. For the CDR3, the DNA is TGTGCCAGCAGTTTGGGGGTCCTGCACGCCTACGAGCAGTACTTC. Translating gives CASSLGVLHAYEQYF.

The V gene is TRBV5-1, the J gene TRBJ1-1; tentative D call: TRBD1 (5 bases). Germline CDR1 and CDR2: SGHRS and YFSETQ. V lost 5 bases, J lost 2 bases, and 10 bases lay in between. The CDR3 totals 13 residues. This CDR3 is CASRSGFNTEAFF. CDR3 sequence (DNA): TGCGCCAGCAGATCAGGGTTCAACACTGAAGCTTTCTTT.

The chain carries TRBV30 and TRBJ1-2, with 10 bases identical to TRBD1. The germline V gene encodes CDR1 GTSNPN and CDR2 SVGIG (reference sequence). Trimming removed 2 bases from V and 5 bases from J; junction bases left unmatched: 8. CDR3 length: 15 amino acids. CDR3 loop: CAWSSTGGLSYGYTF. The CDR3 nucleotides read TGTGCCTGGAGTTCGACAGGGGGCCTCTCTTATGGCTACACCTTC.